These T cell receptor beta chains were read from a single sample in a study of shared clonotypes between healthy human individuals. Generated by immunoSEQ multiplex PCR, the TCRdb table keeps only in-frame clones and is missing some. The table shows approximately 2,200,000 clones, with roughly 91% occurring only once. Source material: naive CD8+ T cells from PBMCs. These receptors were collected from a man aged 18 to 29 in good health. Some clones in this sample may be carry-over from other donors' samples. The CDR3 runs from the conserved cysteine through the conserved F or W. Each record gives: CDR3 protein, V gene, J gene.

CDR3 protein: CASSEGDDKYEQYF
V gene: TRBV2
J gene: TRBJ2-7

CDR3 protein: CASSWGVRDEQFF
V gene: TRBV7-9
J gene: TRBJ2-1

CDR3 protein: CASSFSRGGKTYEQYF
V gene: TRBV5-6
J gene: TRBJ2-7

CDR3 protein: CASSQAPGAYEQYF
V gene: TRBV4-1
J gene: TRBJ2-7

CDR3 protein: CASSLGSGETQYF
V gene: TRBV7-3
J gene: TRBJ2-5

CDR3 protein: CATQTSGGAAYNEQFF
V gene: TRBV2
J gene: TRBJ2-1

CDR3 protein: CASSLAGGANNEQFF
V gene: TRBV7-9
J gene: TRBJ2-1

CDR3 protein: CASSVGAANTDTQYF
V gene: TRBV9
J gene: TRBJ2-3

CDR3 protein: CASSTRDRMYEQYF
V gene: TRBV13
J gene: TRBJ2-7

CDR3 protein: CASSFHFGQESGMYTGELFF
V gene: TRBV7-6
J gene: TRBJ2-2

CDR3 protein: CAISDGGWGPQHF
V gene: TRBV10-3
J gene: TRBJ1-5

CDR3 protein: CASSLGEEQFF
V gene: TRBV11-2
J gene: TRBJ2-1

CDR3 protein: CSVEVPKWYREDTGELFF
V gene: TRBV29-1
J gene: TRBJ2-2

CDR3 protein: CSARTGGFTDTQYF
V gene: TRBV29-1
J gene: TRBJ2-3

CDR3 protein: CASSPLRDYPILHEQFF
V gene: TRBV12-1
J gene: TRBJ2-1

CDR3 protein: CASSSSGRLVNEQFF
V gene: TRBV7-2
J gene: TRBJ2-1